This T cell receptor beta chain was sequenced in a study of cytomegalovirus exposure and HLA in healthy donors (dated by TCRdb to the late 2010s). A note on the overall study: According to a later analysis, the roughly 130 validation repertoires were produced on the same platform as the roughly 600 repertoires of the first cohort. The study was designed to test whether signatures of past pathogen exposure could be identified by cataloging public T cell receptors. A separate validation cohort of more than 100 different subjects was used in addition to the roughly 700-subject first cohort. To predict cytomegalovirus infection status, the study brought together high-throughput TCR immunosequencing, statistical association of individual TCRs with disease status, and machine learning.

The library came from the immunoSEQ multiplex PCR assay. Per the source publication's procedure: A statistical classification framework was developed to diagnose cytomegalovirus status using the catalog of TCR beta chain sequences. Entries here come from immuneACCESS through TCRdb and include only in-frame sequences with V and J called. Some clones fail to appear in such tables; in the studies checked, an unresolved V gene covers under half of the shortfall, and the cause of the remainder is unknown. V and J calls and clone size come straight from that table; D and trimming were deduced from the DNA. The sample includes under 100,000 clones, with 85% to 95% observed a single time. The biggest ten clones account for more than 0.65% of the sample. Relative to germline, V is missing 2 bases and J is missing 1 base, with 8 bases of the junction outside any gene match. The germline V gene (reference sequence) gives CDR1 as SEHNR and CDR2 as FQNEAQ. The CDR3 covers 17 residues, taking in both the cysteine and the phenylalanine. Left in the record is the CDR3 DNA by itself, 51 bases read in frame from the first base.

The research as a whole found: In both the original and validation cohorts, the classifier was reported to diagnose cytomegalovirus status with high specificity and sensitivity. In a later analysis, TCRs clustered in the first cohort were found to also tend to co-occur in the 100 to 150 validation repertoires, with 94% of cluster scores above 0. A later analysis had no HLA typing for the validation cohort, so co-occurrence there was scored across all 120 repertoires. Most TCR sequences were observed very rarely across donors, whereas some public TCRs were present in many individuals. In vitro tests confirmed that a few of the cytomegalovirus-associated TCR beta chains recognize cytomegalovirus antigens. A total of 164 TCR beta chains were listed by the study as associated with cytomegalovirus. According to the authors, the approach could potentially be generalized to other disease states and immunological phenotypes.

Donors formed part of the validation cohort, which comprised about 130 subjects and was distinct from the first cohort of over 500 subjects. About this clone: Its antigen is unknown. Qualities for individual bases were not recorded, and no much larger clone is one base off.

The sequence came from a woman under 30 in good health and CMV-seronegative. The chain uses TRBV7-9 and TRBJ1-3; 7 middle bases align to TRBD1. Sample: PBMCs. The bases read TGTGCCAGCAGCTTATTCTCCGACAGGGAATCTGGAAACACCATATATTTT. This encodes CASSLFSDRESGNTIYF.